A single sample is the source of the 13 T cell receptor beta chains below, sequenced in a study of cytomegalovirus exposure and HLA in healthy donors. Primers included in the PCR were 60 Vbeta and 13 Jbeta primers. The protocol was immunoSEQ multiplex PCR, while the TCRdb copy is restricted to in-frame clones and leaves out a portion. This repertoire shows some 200,000 clones, roughly 87% found once; its top ten account for about 0.24%. Sequenced material: PBMCs. The source of these receptors is a girl less than two years old in good health and CMV-seronegative.

The V and J genes are TRBV21-1 and TRBJ2-7; TRBD2 was called by the table and not checked on the DNA. TRBV21-1 is a known pseudogene. This CDR3 comprises 13 residues. CDR3 in amino acids: CATEGLAGVIQYF. CDR3 nucleotides: TGTGCCACTGAGGGACTAGCGGGGGTAATTCAGTACTTC.

This clone occurred a few times. This chain connects TRBV7-9 to TRBJ2-1, with TRBD2 identical over 9 bases. The CDR3 extends over 15 amino acids. Unmatched junction bases numbered 9, after V lost 5 bases and J lost 7 bases. Germline CDR1 and CDR2: SEHNR and FQNEAQ (reference sequence). As DNA, the CDR3 is TGTGCCAGCAGCACACGAGGACTAGCGCCAAATGAGCAGTTCTTC. Translating gives CASSTRGLAPNEQFF.

The CDR3 nucleotides are TGTGCCAGCAGCCCCCGCCCGGACAGGGGGCCTGGCTACACCTTC. Encoded protein: CASSPRPDRGPGYTF. The chain combines TRBV21-1 with TRBJ1-2; the DNA was not compared with TRBD1, the D call given in the table. TRBV21-1 is designated a pseudogene. This CDR3 spans 15 amino acids.

Only one count was recorded for this clone. The V and J genes are TRBV11-2 and TRBJ1-2, with TRBD1 as a possible D gene (5 bases). The CDR3 length is 15 residues. Trimming removed 2 bases at V and 2 bases at J, with 12 bases between. Germline assignment: CDR1 SGHAT and CDR2 FQNNGV. CDR3 bases: TGTGCCAGCAGCTTATCTACAGGACCGAACTATGGCTACACCTTC. Translation: CASSLSTGPNYGYTF.

There are a few counts of this clone. J is TRBJ1-2 and V is TRBV2, with 8 bases aligning to TRBD1. The V segment lost 7 bases and the J segment 8 bases; nucleotides outside the gene matches: 6. Germline lookup yields CDR1 SNHLY and CDR2 FYNNEI. The CDR3 has 12 residues. The CDR3 bases are TGTGCCAGCAAGGGACAGGCTTCCGGCTACACCTTC. Translated, it gives CASKGQASGYTF.

The genes are TRBV6-5 and TRBJ2-3; maybe TRBD1 (5 bases). Trimming took 4 bases from V and 6 from J, leaving 14 bases between them. The CDR3 length is 14 residues. In germline, CDR1 is MNHEY, CDR2 SVGAGI. The chain's CDR3 is CASSFLDSLDTQYF. The CDR3 bases are TGTGCCAGCAGTTTCTTAGACAGCTTGGATACGCAGTATTTT.

V is TRBV9 and J is TRBJ1-2, with 7 bases that match TRBD1. Germline CDR1 is SGDLS and CDR2 is YYNGEE. The CDR3 is made up of 14 amino acids. The ends lost 0 bases at V and 5 bases at J; junction bases unmatched: 4. The CDR3: CASSVAGTAYGYTF. DNA of the CDR3: TGTGCCAGCAGCGTAGCCGGGACAGCTTATGGCTACACCTTC.

As for this clone: This specimen includes other DNA sequences encoding the same CDR3. The chain has TRBV27 and TRBJ1-1; no definite D call. V was clipped by 3 bases and J by 2 bases, with 7 bases between them. The CDR3 contains 13 residues. Per germline, CDR1 MNHEY and CDR2 SMNVEV (reference sequence). The CDR3 is CASSLGRNTEAFF. In DNA form, the CDR3 reads TGTGCCAGCAGTTTGGGCAGAAACACTGAAGCTTTCTTT.

The rearrangement links TRBV30 to TRBJ1-1; TRBD1 might be the D (5 bases). CDR3 length: 12 residues. CDR1 and CDR2 (germline): GTSNPN, SVGIG (reference sequence). Trimming stripped 3 bases from V and 1 base from J, with 6 bases between. The CDR3 coding sequence is TGTGCCTGGAGCGACAGGAACACTGAAGCTTTCTTT. Protein: CAWSDRNTEAFF.

CDR3 in amino acids: CASSLDVLAGGNEQFF. The CDR3, as DNA: TGCGCCAGCAGCTTGGACGTATTAGCGGGAGGCAATGAGCAGTTCTTC. The chain has TRBV5-1 and TRBJ2-1; TRBD2 aligns across 10 bases. CDR1 and CDR2 (germline): SGHRS, YFSETQ. The V gene end was trimmed by 0 bases and the J gene end by 6 bases; junction bases not matched to a gene: 6. The CDR3 sequence is 16 residues long.

This chain uses TRBV4-2 with TRBJ1-1; no firm D call. This CDR3 has 14 amino acids. Trimming took 4 bases from V and 4 from J, leaving 13 bases between them. Germline V lookup: CDR1 LGHNA, CDR2 YNFKEQ. DNA of the CDR3: TGTGCCAGCAGCCCGAGGGAGGGAGGCACTGAAGCTTTCTTT. This translates into CASSPREGGTEAFF.

J is TRBJ2-5 and V is TRBV7-8; TRBD1 is a possible D gene (5 bases). Germline CDR1 reads SGHVS; CDR2 reads FQNEAQ. This CDR3 comprises 13 residues. V was shortened by 5 bases and J by 4 bases, with 11 bases between the two germline ends. The CDR3 coding sequence is TGTGCCAGCAGCAGGGGTCGCCTAGAGACCCAGTACTTC. Amino acid sequence: CASSRGRLETQYF.

The J gene is TRBJ2-5, the V gene TRBV7-9; unclear D gene. The CDR3 sequence is 15 residues long. V lost 4 bases and J 5 bases, leaving 17 bases between the germline ends. CDR1 is SEHNR and CDR2 is FQNEAQ in the germline V gene (reference sequence). The CDR3, as DNA: TGTGCCAGCAGCTCCGGGTACCCGGTAGAGGAGACCCAGTACTTC. It codes for CASSSGYPVEETQYF.